This TCR beta chain was captured in a study of human T cells and chemical hapten exposure. Looking at the study overall: How much TCR each sample yielded varied, mostly because pooled library volumes differed slightly.

The germline V gene has CDR1 GTSNPN and CDR2 SVGIG (reference sequence). The V segment lost 2 bases and the J segment 2 bases; nucleotides outside the gene matches: 14. This CDR3 comprises 18 residues. Regarding the study as a whole: Having alopecia, donors may respond immunologically unlike healthy people.

Separate cDNA molecules received unique molecular identifiers, which the library attached to them. TCRdb reprocessed the RACE reads via MiXCR and lists one record per CDR3 protein. In the table there are about 98,000 distinct CDR3 sequences, approximately 10% of which are singletons. Time point noted: pre-sensitization, week 0. Treatment of the sample: therapeutic diphenylcyclopropenone sensitization with weekly scalp DPC. This clonotype was found a few times. Its specificity is unknown. This sequence originates from a woman aged 60-70 years with alopecia areata. Some clones in this sample may be carry-over from other donors' samples. V usage is TRBV30 and J usage is TRBJ2-1, with 8 nucleotides matching TRBD2. The sample in question was whole blood, obtained in connection with sensitization to the hapten diphenylcyclopropenone (DPC). The CDR3: CAWSLPLSRGGPYNEQFF. DNA for the CDR3: TGTGCCTGGAGTCTCCCCCTCAGCCGGGGGGGGCCCTACAATGAGCAGTTCTTC.